This T cell receptor (beta chain) was sequenced for a study of blood T cells in healthy people across ages. About the research overall: Capture via template switching afforded approximately one barcoded beta molecule per two T cells. Study outcomes and limitations: With donor CMV status unknown, expanded clonotype changes were possibly confounded.

This clonotype has a handful of counts. Its antigen remains unidentified. Primed by a sample-barcoded 5' primer and a J-beta primer mix, a second PCR proceeded for 7 to 11 cycles. Each cDNA was tagged by a template-switch adaptor containing 12 random nucleotides. TCRdb re-analysed the 5' RACE reads in MiXCR, keeping a single row per CDR3 protein. The table records 450,000 to 700,000 distinct CDR3 sequences, 27% of them present only once. The CDR3 covers 16 residues. In germline, CDR1 is SGHTA, CDR2 FQGTGA. V gave up 5 bases and J gave up 4 bases; unmatched junction bases: 4. This chain links TRBV7-3 with TRBJ2-1, with TRBD2 identical over 14 bases. The source material was blood. The receptor was isolated from a woman in her seventies in good health. The CDR3, as DNA: TGTGCCAGCAGCAATAGACTAGCGGGGGGGTACAATGAGCAGTTCTTC. This sequence encodes CASSNRLAGGYNEQFF.